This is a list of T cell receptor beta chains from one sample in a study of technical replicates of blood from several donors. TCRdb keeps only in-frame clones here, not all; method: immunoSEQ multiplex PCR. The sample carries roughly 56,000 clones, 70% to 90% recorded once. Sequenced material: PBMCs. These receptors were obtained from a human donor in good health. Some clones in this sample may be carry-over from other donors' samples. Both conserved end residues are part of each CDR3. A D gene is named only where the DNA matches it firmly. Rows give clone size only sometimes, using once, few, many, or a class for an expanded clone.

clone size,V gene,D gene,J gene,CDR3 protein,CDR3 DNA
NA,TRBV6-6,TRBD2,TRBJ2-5,CASTPAGQETQYF,TGTGCCAGCACTCCAGCGGGGCAAGAGACCCAGTACTTC
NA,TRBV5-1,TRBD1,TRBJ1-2,CASSLGDSRYGYTF,TGCGCCAGCAGCTTGGGGGACAGCCGGTATGGCTACACCTTC
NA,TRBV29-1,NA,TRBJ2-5,CSVEIAGWGQGETQYF,TGCAGCGTTGAAATCGCAGGGTGGGGGCAAGGAGAGACCCAGTACTTC
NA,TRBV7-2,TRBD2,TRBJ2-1,CASSLVGGAYNEQFF,TGTGCCAGCAGCTTAGTCGGGGGGGCCTACAATGAGCAGTTCTTC
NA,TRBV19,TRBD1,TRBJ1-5,CASTKDRVGNQPQHF,TGTGCCAGTACTAAAGACAGGGTGGGCAATCAGCCCCAGCATTTT
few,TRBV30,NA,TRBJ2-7,CAWRGKGVYEQYF,TGTGCCTGGAGGGGCAAGGGGGTCTACGAGCAGTACTTC
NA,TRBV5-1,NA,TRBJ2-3,CASSRAPGADTQYF,TGCGCCAGCAGCCGGGCCCCAGGGGCAGATACGCAGTATTTT
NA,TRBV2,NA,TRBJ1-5,CASSSGQPQHF,TGTGCCAGCTCCAGTGGTCAGCCCCAGCATTTT
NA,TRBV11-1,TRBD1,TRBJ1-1,CASGQGLNTEAFF,TGTGCCAGCGGACAGGGGTTGAACACTGAAGCTTTCTTT
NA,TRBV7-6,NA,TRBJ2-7,CASSPDLRGSYEQYF,TGTGCCAGCAGCCCAGACCTTAGGGGGTCCTACGAGCAGTACTTC
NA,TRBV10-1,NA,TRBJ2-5,CASSEGEETQYF,TGCGCCAGCAGTGAGGGAGAAGAGACCCAGTACTTC
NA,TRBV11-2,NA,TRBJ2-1,CASSLVRGGGRPEQFF,TGTGCCAGCAGCTTAGTCCGCGGGGGCGGGCGGCCTGAGCAGTTCTTC
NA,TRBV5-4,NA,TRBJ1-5,CASSQRFGTRRGPQHF,TGTGCCAGCAGCCAACGCTTCGGTACCCGTCGAGGGCCCCAGCATTTT
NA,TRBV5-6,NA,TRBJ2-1,CASSFIWANNEQFF,TGTGCCAGCAGCTTTATCTGGGCTAACAATGAGCAGTTCTTC
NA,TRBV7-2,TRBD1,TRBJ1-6,CASSLGQGRNSPLHF,TGTGCCAGCAGCTTGGGACAGGGAAGGAATTCACCCCTCCACTTT
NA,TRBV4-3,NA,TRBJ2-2,CASSYRQTGELFF,TGCGCCAGCAGCTACAGGCAAACCGGGGAGCTGTTTTTT
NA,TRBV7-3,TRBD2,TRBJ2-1,CASRQTSGRGNEQFF,TGTGCCAGCAGACAAACTAGCGGGAGAGGCAATGAGCAGTTCTTC
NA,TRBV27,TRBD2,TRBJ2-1,CASSRTGEGRHNEQFF,TGTGCCAGCAGTAGAACGGGGGAGGGCCGTCACAATGAGCAGTTCTTC
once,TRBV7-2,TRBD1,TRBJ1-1,CASSPNRGGGGTEAFF,TGTGCCAGCAGCCCAAACAGGGGCGGAGGGGGCACTGAAGCTTTCTTT
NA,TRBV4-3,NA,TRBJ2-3,CASSQDQRGTDTQYF,TGCGCCAGCAGCCAAGATCAGAGAGGGACAGATACGCAGTATTTT
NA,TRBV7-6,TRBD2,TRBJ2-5,CASSSSGTSGGVGETQYF,TGTGCCAGCAGCTCCTCCGGGACTAGCGGGGGGGTAGGAGAGACCCAGTACTTC
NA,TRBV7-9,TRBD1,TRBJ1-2,CASSPEARGYGYTF,TGTGCCAGCAGCCCCGAGGCCAGGGGGTATGGCTACACCTTC
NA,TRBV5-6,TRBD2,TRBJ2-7,CASSFRTSGTDSYEQYF,TGTGCCAGCAGCTTTCGGACTAGCGGGACCGATTCCTACGAGCAGTACTTC
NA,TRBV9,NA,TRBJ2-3,CASSVAGRFTDTQYF,TGTGCCAGCAGCGTAGCGGGAAGATTCACAGATACGCAGTATTTT
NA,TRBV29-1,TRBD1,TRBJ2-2,CSVDRGMNTGELFF,TGCAGCGTGGACAGGGGGATGAACACCGGGGAGCTGTTTTTT
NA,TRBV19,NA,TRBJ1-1,CASSIRGGTEAFF,TGTGCCAGTAGTATTAGGGGCGGCACTGAAGCTTTCTTT
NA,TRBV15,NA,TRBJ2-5,CATSRDWNGGETQYF,TGTGCCACCAGCAGAGATTGGAACGGAGGAGAGACCCAGTACTTC
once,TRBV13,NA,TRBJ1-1,CASQRTISWGGRVNTEAFF,TGTGCCAGCCAGAGGACAATTTCCTGGGGGGGGCGAGTGAACACTGAAGCTTTCTTT
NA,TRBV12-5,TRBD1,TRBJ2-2,CASVRQGAGELFF,TGTGCTAGTGTTCGACAGGGTGCCGGGGAGCTGTTTTTT
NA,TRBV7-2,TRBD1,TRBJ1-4,CASSSTGTGGEKLFF,TGTGCCAGCAGCTCCACAGGGACAGGAGGCGAAAAACTGTTTTTT
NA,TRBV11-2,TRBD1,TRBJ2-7,CASSPARGRTYEQYF,TGTGCCAGCAGCCCGGCGAGGGGGCGAACCTACGAGCAGTACTTC
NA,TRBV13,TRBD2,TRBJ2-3,CASSPRSGGQEDTQYF,TGTGCCAGCAGCCCCAGAAGCGGGGGGCAGGAAGATACGCAGTATTTT
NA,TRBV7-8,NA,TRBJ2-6,CASSLAYGGGGANVLTF,TGTGCCAGCAGCTTAGCTTACGGGGGAGGCGGGGCCAACGTCCTGACTTTC
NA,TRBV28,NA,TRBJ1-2,CASSFRMTGYGYTF,TGTGCCAGCAGTTTCCGTATGACAGGTTATGGCTACACCTTC
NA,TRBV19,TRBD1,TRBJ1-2,CASSKDRASGYTF,TGTGCCAGTAGTAAGGACAGGGCCAGCGGCTACACCTTC
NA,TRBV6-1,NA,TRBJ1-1,CASSDKGRSNTEAFF,TGTGCCAGCAGTGATAAGGGGCGGTCGAACACTGAAGCTTTCTTT
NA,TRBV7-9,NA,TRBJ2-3,CASSLGVLASNYEQYF,TGTGCCAGCAGCTTAGGAGTGCTAGCGAGTAACTACGAGCAGTATTTT
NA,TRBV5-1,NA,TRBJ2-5,CASSWEVAGQETQYF,TGCGCCAGCAGCTGGGAGGTGGCGGGCCAAGAGACCCAGTACTTC
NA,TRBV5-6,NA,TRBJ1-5,CASSADRHNQPQHF,TGTGCCAGCAGCGCTGACAGACACAATCAGCCCCAGCATTTT
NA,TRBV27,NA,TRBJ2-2,CASSRVRENTGELFF,TGTGCCAGCAGTCGCGTGCGGGAGAACACCGGGGAGCTGTTTTTT
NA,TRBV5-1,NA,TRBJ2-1,CASSLVVASGSPAEQFF,TGCGCCAGCAGCTTGGTGGTGGCTTCGGGTTCCCCGGCGGAGCAGTTCTTC
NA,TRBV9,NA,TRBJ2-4,CASSGLRSPYIQYF,TGTGCCAGCAGCGGACTAAGGTCGCCTTACATTCAGTACTTC
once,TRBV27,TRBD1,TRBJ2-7,CASSRQGGTHEQYF,TGTGCCAGCAGTCGACAGGGGGGAACTCACGAGCAGTACTTC
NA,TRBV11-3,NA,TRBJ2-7,CASSVEPSYEQYF,TGTGCCAGCAGTGTAGAACCTTCCTACGAGCAGTACTTC